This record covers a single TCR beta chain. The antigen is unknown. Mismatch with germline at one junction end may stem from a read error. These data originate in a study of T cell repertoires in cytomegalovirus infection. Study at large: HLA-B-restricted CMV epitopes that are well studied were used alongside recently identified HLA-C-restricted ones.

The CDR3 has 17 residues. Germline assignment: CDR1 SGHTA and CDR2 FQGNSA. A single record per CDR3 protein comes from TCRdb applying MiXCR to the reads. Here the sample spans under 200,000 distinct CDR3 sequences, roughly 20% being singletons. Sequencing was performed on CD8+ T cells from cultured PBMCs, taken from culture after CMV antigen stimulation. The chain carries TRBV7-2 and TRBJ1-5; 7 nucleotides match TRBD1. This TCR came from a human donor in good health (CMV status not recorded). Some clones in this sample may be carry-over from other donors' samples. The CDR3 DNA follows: TGTGCCATCAGCTTATCCCCGGACAGGTCCTGGGGTCAGCCCCAGCATTTT. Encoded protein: CAISLSPDRSWGQPQHF.